This T cell receptor beta chain was captured by sequencing in a study of CD8+ T cells in alopecia areata. The study, taken as a whole, reports: Only a single nonresponder existed, so baseline CD8+ expansion links stay unclear. Higher clonality than in normal scalp was seen in lesional scalp, especially alopecia totalis/universalis.

Sequencing relied on a cDNA template that was reverse transcribed from extracted RNA. Libraries were prepared by immunoSEQ multiplex PCR; TCRdb keeps only in-frame clonotypes and omits some of them. Here the sample spans approximately 300,000 clones, 55% to 70% being singletons. On this clone itself: Its target is not known.

Treatment noted: oral pan-JAK inhibitor, 5-10 mg twice daily. Researchers took lesional scalp punch biopsies and peripheral blood from people who were alopecia areata patients. In germline, CDR1 is SEHNR, CDR2 FQNEAQ (reference sequence). This CDR3 spans 16 amino acids. Trimming at V came to 7 bases and at J to 3 bases, leaving 9 bases not matched to a gene. This sequence originates from a human donor with alopecia areata. The source material was CD4+ T cells sorted from blood, sampled at week 24, from a patient treated with tofacitinib. The chain links TRBV7-9 to TRBJ2-1, with TRBD2 matching over 10 bases. This CDR3 is CASTFIAGGYYNEQFF. CDR3 DNA sequence: TGTGCCAGCACTTTTATAGCGGGGGGCTACTACAATGAGCAGTTCTTC. The full variable domain, in which reference TRBV7-9 and TRBJ2-1 provide the parts outside the CDR3, is DTGVSQNPRHKITKRGQNVTFRCDPISEHNRLYWYRQTLGQGPEFLTYFQNEAQLEKSRLLSDRFSAERPKGSFSTLEIQRTEQGDSAMYLCASTFIAGGYYNEQFFGPGTRLTVL.